The 4 T cell receptor beta chains given below trace back to one sample, sequenced in a study of blood T cells in healthy people across ages. With a J-beta primer mix and a sample-barcoded 5' primer, a second PCR ran about 7 to 12 cycles. Using its own MiXCR run on the 5' RACE reads, TCRdb lists one record per CDR3 protein. The sample records about 1.6 million distinct CDR3 sequences, almost 35% being singletons. The sequenced material came from blood. The receptors originated from a woman in her 30s in good health.

The chain employs TRBV27 and TRBJ2-7; 8 bases agree with TRBD1. This CDR3 spans 17 amino acids. J gave up 4 bases and V 5 bases, and 16 bases lay outside the gene matches. Germline CDR1 reads MNHEY; CDR2 reads SMNVEV (reference sequence). The CDR3 DNA is TGTGCCAGCAGTCCGAATCGGACAGGGTTTTCCCCATACGAGCAGTACTTC. Amino acids: CASSPNRTGFSPYEQYF.

The chain joins TRBV9 to TRBJ2-7, with no clear D. Trimming removed 0 bases from V and 4 bases from J, with 11 bases in between. Per the germline V gene, CDR1 is SGDLS and CDR2 is YYNGEE. This CDR3 has 14 residues. The chain's CDR3 is CASSVADAVYEQYF. CDR3 in DNA: TGTGCCAGCAGCGTAGCTGACGCGGTGTACGAGCAGTACTTC.

The chain links TRBV3-1 to TRBJ2-7; a weak D match, TRBD2 (5 bases). This CDR3 has 16 amino acids. Trimming removed 4 bases at V and 3 bases at J, with 19 bases between. Germline V gives CDR1 LGHDT, CDR2 YNNKEL (reference sequence). The DNA for the CDR3 is TGTGCCAGCAGCCGCGACTTGGAGGATAAACTCTACGAGCAGTACTTC. This gives the protein CASSRDLEDKLYEQYF.

As for this clonotype: It is likely a read error, because the conserved phenylalanine at the end of the CDR3 is missing. CDR3 sequence reads: CASSLGSTDTQYL. In nucleotides, the CDR3 is TGTGCCAGCAGCTTGGGCAGCACAGATACGCAGTATTTG. The chain combines TRBV7-6 with TRBJ2-3; no definite D call. Germline values: CDR1 SGHVS, CDR2 FNYEAQ. CDR3 length equals 13 residues. Trimming cost V 3 bases and J 0 bases, with 4 bases left between them.